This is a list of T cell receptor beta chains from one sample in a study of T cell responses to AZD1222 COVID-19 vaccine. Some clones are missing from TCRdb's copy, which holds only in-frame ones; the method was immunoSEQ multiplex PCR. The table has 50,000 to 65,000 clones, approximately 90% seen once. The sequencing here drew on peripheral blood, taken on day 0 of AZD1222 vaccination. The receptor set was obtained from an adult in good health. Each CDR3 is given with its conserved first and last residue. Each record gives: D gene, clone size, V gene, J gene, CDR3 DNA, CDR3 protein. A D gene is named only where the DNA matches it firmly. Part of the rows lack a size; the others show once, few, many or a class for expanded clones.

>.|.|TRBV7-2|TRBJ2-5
TGTGCCAGCAGCTTAAACCAAGAGACCCAGTACTTC
CASSLNQETQYF
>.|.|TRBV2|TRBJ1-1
TGTGCCAGCAGCCTCGGGGGGGTCGACACTGAAGCTTTCTTT
CASSLGGVDTEAFF
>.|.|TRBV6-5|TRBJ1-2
TGTGCCAGCGGGACTTGGAACTATGGCTACACCTTC
CASGTWNYGYTF
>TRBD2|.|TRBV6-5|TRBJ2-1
TGTGCTGGGGCTAGCGGGGATATCACCTACAATGAGCAGTTCTTC
CAGASGDITYNEQFF
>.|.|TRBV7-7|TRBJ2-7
TGTGCCAGCAGCCGGGACGGCTACGAGCAGTACTTC
CASSRDGYEQYF
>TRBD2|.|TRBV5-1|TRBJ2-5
TGCGCCAGCAGAACTAGCGGGGGAGGGCAAGAGACCCAGTACTTC
CASRTSGGGQETQYF
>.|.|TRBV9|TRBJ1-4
TGTGCCAGCAGCGAGACAGTAATTAATGAAAAACTGTTTTTT
CASSETVINEKLFF
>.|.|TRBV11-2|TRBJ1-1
TGTGCCAGCAGCCCTGGGGGGACAGAAGCTTTCTTT
CASSPGGTEAFF
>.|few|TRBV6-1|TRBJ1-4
TGTGCCAGCAGTGAAGTTGGGGGGCGAACTAATGAAAAACTGTTTTTT
CASSEVGGRTNEKLFF
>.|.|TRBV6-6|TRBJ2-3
TGTGCCAGCAGTTACTCTGGAGATACGCAGTATTTT
CASSYSGDTQYF
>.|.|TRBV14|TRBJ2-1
TGTGCCAGCAGCCCGATCAATTCGGGGCAGTTCTTC
CASSPINSGQFF
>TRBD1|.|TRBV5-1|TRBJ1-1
TGCGCCAGCAGCTTTACAGGGGACACTGAAGCTTTCTTT
CASSFTGDTEAFF
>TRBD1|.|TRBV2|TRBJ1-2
TGTGCGGCTCGAGGACAGGGGGGAATCGGCTACACCTTC
CAARGQGGIGYTF
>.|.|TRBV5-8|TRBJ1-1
TGTGCCAGCAGCTTGTGGGGGCATAGGGGCACTGAAGCTTTCTTT
CASSLWGHRGTEAFF
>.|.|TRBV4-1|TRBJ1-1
TGCGCCAGCAGCCGTCGGCTGAACACTGAAGCTTTCTTT
CASSRRLNTEAFF
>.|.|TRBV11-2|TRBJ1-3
TGTGCCAGCAGTCCCTTTTTGTGGTCCGGAAACACCATATATTTT
CASSPFLWSGNTIYF
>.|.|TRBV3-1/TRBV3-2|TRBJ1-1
TGTGCCAGCAGCCAATACTCCATTGGGATGAACACTGAAGCTTTCTTT
CASSQYSIGMNTEAFF
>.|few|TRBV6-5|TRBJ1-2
TGTGCCAGCAGCCCCGACCATAACTATGGCTACACCTTC
CASSPDHNYGYTF
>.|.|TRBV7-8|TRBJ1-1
TGTGCCAGCAGCTCGGAGGGATCTATGAACACTGAAGCTTTCTTT
CASSSEGSMNTEAFF
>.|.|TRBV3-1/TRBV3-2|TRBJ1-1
TGTGCCAGCAGCCAAGGCACAGGGACCACTGAAGCTTTCTTT
CASSQGTGTTEAFF
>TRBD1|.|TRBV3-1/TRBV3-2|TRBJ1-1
TGTGCCAGCAGCCGGGACAGGCTTCCCGGAACTGAAGCTTTCTTT
CASSRDRLPGTEAFF
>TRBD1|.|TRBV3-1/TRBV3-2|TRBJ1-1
TGTGCCAGCAGCCCCGCAGACAGGGACACTGAAGCTTTCTTT
CASSPADRDTEAFF
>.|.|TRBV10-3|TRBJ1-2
TGTGCCATCAGGGACAGCACTAACTATGGCTACACCTTC
CAIRDSTNYGYTF
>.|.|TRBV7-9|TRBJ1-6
TGTGCCAGCAGCTTAATGGGGAGCGGTGCACCCCTCCACTTT
CASSLMGSGAPLHF
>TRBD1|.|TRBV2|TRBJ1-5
TGTGCCAGCATCCGGGCTTCCGGGACAGGGATTTGGCAGCCCCAGCATTTT
CASIRASGTGIWQPQHF
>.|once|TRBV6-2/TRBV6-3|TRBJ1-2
TGTGCCAGCAGTGGTTCGGGGGTTGACTATGGCTACACCTTC
CASSGSGVDYGYTF
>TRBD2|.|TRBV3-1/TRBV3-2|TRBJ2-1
TGTGCCAGCAGCCAAGGACTAGCGGGGCTAGCTCCGTGGGATGAGCAGTTCTTC
CASSQGLAGLAPWDEQFF
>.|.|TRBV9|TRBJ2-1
TGTGCCAGCAGCGTAATAGCTGGGGCAGAGTACAATGAGCAGTTCTTC
CASSVIAGAEYNEQFF
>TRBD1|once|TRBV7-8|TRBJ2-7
TGTGCCAGCAGCCCGAGGAGTGGGACAGGGGGTTTCGAGCAGTACTTC
CASSPRSGTGGFEQYF
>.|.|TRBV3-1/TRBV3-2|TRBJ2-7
TGTGCCAGCAGCCAAGATGTGACGGCCCGATACGAGCAGTACTTC
CASSQDVTARYEQYF
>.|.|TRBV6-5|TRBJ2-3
TGTGCCACTCGACGGCCGTTGGGAGATACGCAGTATTTT
CATRRPLGDTQYF
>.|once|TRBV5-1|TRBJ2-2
TGCGCCAGCAGTCCTACCCCCCTTACGAACACCGGGGAGCTGTTTTTT
CASSPTPLTNTGELFF
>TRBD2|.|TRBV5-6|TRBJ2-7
TGTGCCAGCAGCGGGCTAGCGGGGGTGTACGAGCAGTACTTC
CASSGLAGVYEQYF
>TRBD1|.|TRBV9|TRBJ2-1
TGTGCCAGCAGCGAGGAGGACAGGGTGGCTGAGCAGTTCTTC
CASSEEDRVAEQFF
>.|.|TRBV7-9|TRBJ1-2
TGTGCCAGCAGCCAGACACCGGGTGACTATGGCTACACCTTC
CASSQTPGDYGYTF
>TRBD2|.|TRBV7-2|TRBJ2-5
TGTGCCAGCAGCTTAACCAGCGGGGGGGCTAGGGAGACCCAGTACTTC
CASSLTSGGARETQYF
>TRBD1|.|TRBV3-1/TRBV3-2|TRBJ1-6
TGTGCCAGCAGCACACAGGGGACCAATTCACCCCTCCACTTT
CASSTQGTNSPLHF
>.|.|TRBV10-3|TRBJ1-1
TGTGCCATCAGTTCCTCGGACTCCTGGACTGAAGCTTTCTTT
CAISSSDSWTEAFF
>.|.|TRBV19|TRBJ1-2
TGTGCCAGTAGTATAATTCCCCAGGGACGGTCTAACTATGGCTACACCTTC
CASSIIPQGRSNYGYTF
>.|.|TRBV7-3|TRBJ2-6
TGTGCCAGCAGCTTCAGCCTCCAAACGACTGGGGCCAACGTCCTGACTTTC
CASSFSLQTTGANVLTF
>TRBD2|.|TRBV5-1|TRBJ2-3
TGCGCCAGCAGATCAGTCCCGGGAGGCCCGGATACGCAGTATTTT
CASRSVPGGPDTQYF
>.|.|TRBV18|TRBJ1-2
TGTGCCAGCTCACCATCGACAGGAGCTAACTATGGCTACACCTTC
CASSPSTGANYGYTF
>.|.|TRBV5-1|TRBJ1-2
TGCGCCAGCGGCGAACAGGGCACCTATGGCTACACCTTC
CASGEQGTYGYTF
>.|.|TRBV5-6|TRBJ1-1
TGTGCCAGCAGCCCACCGGGCCGAGGCGCTGAAGCTTTCTTT
CASSPPGRGAEAFF
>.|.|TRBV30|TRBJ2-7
TGTGCCTGGAGTGTAAGGGGAATCTCCTACGAGCAGTACTTC
CAWSVRGISYEQYF
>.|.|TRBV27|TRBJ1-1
TGTGCCAGCAGTTTAGGGACAATTAACACTGAAGCTTTCTTT
CASSLGTINTEAFF